Reported below is one T cell receptor (beta chain). Antigen: not known. Sequencing relied on a cDNA template that was reverse transcribed from extracted RNA. This table comes from immunoSEQ multiplex PCR, and its TCRdb copy is limited to in-frame clones, with some not included. The sample has 200,000 to 250,000 clones; 64% are singletons. This sample was taken from a study of CD8+ T cells in alopecia areata. Overall study context: Treated individuals took tofacitinib by mouth, 5 to 10 mg twice daily. General study results and limits: In scalp and blood during tofacitinib, many expanded lesional clones persisted.

Treatment: oral pan-JAK inhibitor, 5-10 mg twice daily. Alopecia areata patients provided lesional scalp punch biopsies and peripheral blood. CDR1 and CDR2 from the germline V gene are LNHDA and SQIVND (reference sequence). V gave up 3 bases and J gave up 2 bases, with 14 bases separating them. The CDR3 is 16 amino acids. This clonotype was obtained from a human donor with alopecia areata. Sequencing used CD4+ T cells sorted from blood, obtained at week 4, from a patient treated with tofacitinib. J is TRBJ1-5 and V is TRBV19, with D hard to call. The CDR3 DNA reads TGTGCCAGTAGTATCGGCCGGACCCGGGGCAATCAGCCCCAGCATTTT. The encoded protein is CASSIGRTRGNQPQHF.